Following are 20 T cell receptor beta chains from one sample sequenced in a study of Ad26.COV2.S vaccination and SARS-CoV-2 variants. The repertoire was sequenced with immunoSEQ multiplex PCR; TCRdb's copy has only in-frame clones and lacks some. The table includes hundreds of thousands of clones, over 75% detected once. The treatment denotes: around 19 received Ad26.COV2.S at low or high dose, single or two shots; roughly five received placebo; per-sample allocation not given. Day 63 after the first vaccine or placebo injection was the time point for sampling. The sample in question was peripheral blood, obtained in a trial of Ad26.COV2.S vaccine versus placebo. The source of these receptors is a person between 18 and 65 years old who received the Ad26.COV2.S COVID-19 vaccine or a placebo.

This chain connects TRBV5-1 to TRBJ2-5; 10 bases are shared with TRBD2. Germline lookup yields CDR1 SGHRS and CDR2 YFSETQ. The V and J ends lost 4 bases and 2 bases, in that order; junction bases with no gene match: 2. The CDR3 extends over 14 amino acids. CDR3 coding DNA: TGCGCCAGCAGCAAGGGACTAGCGCAAGAGACCCAGTACTTC. Translating gives CASSKGLAQETQYF.

Remarks on this clone: At one end the junction does not follow the germline gene, possibly because of a read error. V and J are TRBV4-1 and TRBJ2-5, with 9 positions matching TRBD2. Looked up from germline, CDR1 is MGHRA and CDR2 is YSYEKL. This CDR3 has 15 amino acids. The CDR3 nucleotides read TGCGCCAGCAGCCCAATAGCGGGGGCCCACCCCGCTTCAAACTTC. Translated, it gives CASSPIAGAHPASNF.

This clone has a single count. The J gene is TRBJ1-3, the V gene TRBV5-5; no definite D call. V lost 4 bases to trimming and J lost 1 base, with 12 bases between them. The CDR3 extends over 15 amino acids. Germline V gene lookup returns CDR1 SGHKS and CDR2 YYEKEE (reference sequence). DNA for the CDR3: TGTGCCAGCAGCGTCGGAGCCTCGTCTGGAAACACCATATATTTT. It codes for CASSVGASSGNTIYF.

V usage is TRBV3-1 (or the pseudogene TRBV3-2) and J usage is TRBJ1-1, with 7 bases that match TRBD1. The CDR3 contains 13 residues. Germline CDR1 reads LGHDT; CDR2 reads YNNKEL (reference sequence). With 8 bases clipped from V and 2 bases from J, the junction kept 5 bases outside the gene matches. The chain's CDR3 is CASQGVQNTEAFF. In DNA form, the CDR3 reads TGTGCCAGCCAGGGGGTTCAAAACACTGAAGCTTTCTTT.

This chain joins TRBV20-1 and TRBJ2-7, with TRBD2 matching over 11 bases. The V segment lost 3 bases and the J segment 7 bases; nucleotides outside the gene matches: 14. This CDR3 is 16 amino acids long. Germline values: CDR1 DFQATT, CDR2 SNEGSKA (reference sequence). This CDR3 reads CSASGSLAGGLREQYF. The DNA of the CDR3 is TGCAGTGCTAGTGGGTCCTTAGCGGGGGGGCTGAGAGAGCAGTACTTC.

The chain uses TRBV30 and TRBJ2-7; 14 bases map to TRBD2. Trimming at V came to 7 bases and at J to 3 bases, leaving 8 bases not matched to a gene. This CDR3 comprises 15 residues. In germline, CDR1 is GTSNPN, CDR2 SVGIG (reference sequence). DNA for the CDR3: TGTGCCTCCGGGACTAGCGGGAGAGGTGTCTACGAGCAGTACTTC. Amino acids: CASGTSGRGVYEQYF.

The CDR3 bases are TGCAGCGTTGAGGGGCAATATGACTATGGCTACACCTTC. Protein: CSVEGQYDYGYTF. The chain combines TRBV29-1 with TRBJ1-2; possibly TRBD1 for D (5 bases). V lost 3 bases and J lost 3, with 11 bases in between. The CDR3 consists of 13 residues. In germline, CDR1 is SQVTM, CDR2 ANQGSEA.

A note on this clone: Other DNA sequences in this specimen translate into the identical CDR3. V gene TRBV12-3 or TRBV12-4 combines with J gene TRBJ2-7, with D possibly TRBD1 on 6 matching bases. V shed 6 bases and J shed 4 bases, with 7 bases lying between them. The CDR3 has 11 amino acids. DNA for the CDR3: TGTGCCAGCAGCGACAGGTACGAGCAGTACTTC. Translation gives CASSDRYEQYF.

The J gene is TRBJ1-2, the V gene TRBV25-1, with TRBD1 identical over 9 bases. Germline loops: CDR1 MGHDK, CDR2 SYGVNS. CDR3 size: 14 residues. Trimming took 6 bases from V and 8 from J; bases not matched to a gene: 10. The CDR3 DNA sequence: TGTGCCAGCAGATTAACAGGGGGCGGGGAGGGCTACACCTTC. Protein product: CASRLTGGGEGYTF.

V is TRBV7-9 and J is TRBJ1-2, with TRBD1 identical over 7 bases. The J segment lost 5 bases and the V segment lost 0 bases, leaving 0 bases of the junction unmatched. The CDR3 is 13 amino acids. Germline V gene lookup returns CDR1 SEHNR and CDR2 FQNEAQ (reference sequence). As DNA, the CDR3 is TGTGCCAGCAGCTTAGCACAGGGGTATGGCTACACCTTC. This sequence encodes CASSLAQGYGYTF. Combining the CDR3 with reference TRBV7-9 and TRBJ1-2 gives the whole variable domain DTGVSQNPRHKITKRGQNVTFRCDPISEHNRLYWYRQTLGQGPEFLTYFQNEAQLEKSRLLSDRFSAERPKGSFSTLEIQRTEQGDSAMYLCASSLAQGYGYTFGSGTRLTVV.

This clone was recorded once. The chain uses TRBV6-1 and TRBJ1-4; no definite D call. CDR1 MNHNS and CDR2 SASEGT come from the germline V gene. The CDR3 extends over 15 amino acids. The V end lost 0 bases, the J end lost 0 bases, and 5 bases lay between the germline ends. The CDR3 DNA sequence: TGTGCCAGCAGTGAAGCGGGAACAACTAATGAAAAACTGTTTTTT. Its protein product is CASSEAGTTNEKLFF.

J is TRBJ2-7 and V is TRBV4-1; D is possibly TRBD1 (5 bases). The V end lost 3 bases, the J end lost 2 bases, and 14 bases lay between the germline ends. CDR1 is MGHRA, CDR2 YSYEKL, per germline. The CDR3 contains 15 residues. CDR3 in amino acids: CASSQRSDTTYEQYF. CDR3 sequence (DNA): TGCGCCAGCAGCCAGAGATCGGACACCACCTACGAGCAGTACTTC.

The rearrangement uses TRBV9 and TRBJ2-3; no clear D gene. The CDR3 has 11 amino acids. Germline V gene data show CDR1 as SGDLS and CDR2 as YYNGEE. Trimming took off 3 bases at V and 11 bases at J, with 10 bases between the two ends. CDR3 nucleotides: TGTGCCAGCAGCGGCGACACTTTGCAGTATTTT. The encoded protein is CASSGDTLQYF.

The CDR3 loop reads CASCKLPGSGANVLTF. In nucleotides, the CDR3 is TGTGCCAGTTGCAAACTGCCAGGCTCTGGGGCCAACGTCCTGACTTTC. The V call is TRBV19, the J call TRBJ2-6; D call uncertain. The CDR3 is 16 amino acids. Germline V gene lookup returns CDR1 LNHDA and CDR2 SQIVND (reference sequence). V dropped 8 bases and J dropped 0 bases, with 14 bases sitting between them.

The chain employs TRBV28 and TRBJ2-5; no definite D call. V shed 6 bases and J shed 1 base, with 6 bases lying between them. The germline V gene has CDR1 MDHEN and CDR2 SYDVKM. The CDR3 runs 12 residues. Here the CDR3 DNA reads TGTGCCAGCAGCTATACCCAAGAGACCCAGTACTTC. It encodes CASSYTQETQYF.

V usage is TRBV19 and J usage is TRBJ2-2, with unresolved D. CDR3 length equals 17 residues. CDR1 LNHDA and CDR2 SQIVND come from the germline V gene (reference sequence). V lost 7 bases and J 0 bases, leaving 18 bases between the germline ends. DNA for the CDR3: TGTGCCAGTAAAACGCGTGGCAGTATGTCGAACACCGGGGAGCTGTTTTTT. This codes for CASKTRGSMSNTGELFF.

The chain joins TRBV7-8 to TRBJ2-1, with D perhaps being TRBD1 or TRBD2 (5 bases each). The CDR3 is 13 residues long. V was shortened by 9 bases and J by 5 bases, with 14 bases between the two germline ends. The V gene's germline CDR1 is SGHVS and CDR2 FQNEAQ. The CDR3 loop is CASTGTAHNEQFF. The CDR3 coding sequence is TGTGCCAGTACCGGGACGGCCCACAATGAGCAGTTCTTC.

A word on this clone: Distinct nucleotide sequences in the sample also encode this CDR3. This sequence joins TRBV19 and TRBJ1-1; TRBD1 is a possible D gene (5 bases). Germline assignment: CDR1 LNHDA and CDR2 SQIVND (reference sequence). Trimming removed 0 bases at V and 4 bases at J, with 9 bases between. This CDR3 contains 14 residues. The CDR3 DNA is TGTGCCAGTAGTATAGACAGGGAGGGCACTGAAGCTTTCTTT. This gives the protein CASSIDREGTEAFF.

The rearrangement links TRBV7-3 to TRBJ2-7, with 7 bases identical to TRBD2. The CDR3 is 14 amino acids. Trimming at V came to 4 bases and at J to 5 bases, leaving 8 bases not matched to a gene. Germline V gene lookup returns CDR1 SGHTA and CDR2 FQGTGA. The DNA for the CDR3 is TGTGCCAGCAGCTCCACGGGGGGTCTGGACGAGCAGTACTTC. It codes for CASSSTGGLDEQYF.

The chain recombines TRBV18 with TRBJ1-1; 7 nucleotides line up with TRBD1. Trimming removed 6 bases from V and 0 bases from J; junction bases left unmatched: 4. The CDR3 consists of 14 residues. The germline gives CDR1 KGHSH, CDR2 LQKENI. In nucleotides, the CDR3 is TGTGCCAGCTCGTGGACAGGTTTGAACACTGAAGCTTTCTTT. Its protein is CASSWTGLNTEAFF.